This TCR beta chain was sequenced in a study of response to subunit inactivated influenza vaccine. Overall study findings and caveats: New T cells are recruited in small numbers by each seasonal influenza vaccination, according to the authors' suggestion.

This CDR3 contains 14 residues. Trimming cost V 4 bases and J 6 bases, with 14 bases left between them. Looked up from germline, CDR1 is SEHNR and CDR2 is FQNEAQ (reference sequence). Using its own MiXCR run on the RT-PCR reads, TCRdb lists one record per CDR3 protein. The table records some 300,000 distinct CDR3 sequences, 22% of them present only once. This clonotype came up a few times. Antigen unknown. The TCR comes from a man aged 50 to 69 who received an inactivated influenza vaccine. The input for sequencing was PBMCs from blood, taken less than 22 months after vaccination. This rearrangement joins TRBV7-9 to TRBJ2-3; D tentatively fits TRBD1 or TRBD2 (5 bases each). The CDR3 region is CASSSDRWEDTQYF. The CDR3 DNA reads TGTGCCAGCAGCTCCGACAGATGGGAGGATACGCAGTATTTT.